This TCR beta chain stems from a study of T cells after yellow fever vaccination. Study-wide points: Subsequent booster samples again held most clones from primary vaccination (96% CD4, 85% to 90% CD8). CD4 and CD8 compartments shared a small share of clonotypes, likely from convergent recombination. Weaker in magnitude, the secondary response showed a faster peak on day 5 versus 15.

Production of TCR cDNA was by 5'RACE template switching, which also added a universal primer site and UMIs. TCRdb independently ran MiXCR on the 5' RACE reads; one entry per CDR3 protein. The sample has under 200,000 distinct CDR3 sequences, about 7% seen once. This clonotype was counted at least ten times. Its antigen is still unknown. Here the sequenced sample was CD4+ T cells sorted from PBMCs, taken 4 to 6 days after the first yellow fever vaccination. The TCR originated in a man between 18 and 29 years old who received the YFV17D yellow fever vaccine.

The chain's CDR3 is CASSVAPSGGSDTQYF. The CDR3 DNA sequence: TGTGCCAGCAGCGTAGCCCCTAGCGGGGGGTCAGATACGCAGTATTTT. The rearrangement links TRBV9 to TRBJ2-3, with TRBD2 identical over 11 bases. The CDR3 covers 16 residues. V was pared by 0 bases and J by 4 bases, with 4 bases of the junction left unmatched. Germline V gene sequence: CDR1 SGDLS, CDR2 YYNGEE.